The 8 T cell receptor beta chains presented below share a single source sample, sequenced in a study of spatial heterogeneity in lung cancer. The study, taken as a whole, reports: Tumors with more nonsynonymous mutations had more expanded intratumoral alpha and beta TCRs.

TCRdb reanalysed the 5' RACE reads using MiXCR and keeps one entry per CDR3 protein. The data contain approximately 5,000 distinct CDR3 sequences, roughly 20% of them seen just once; the ten biggest clones take up more than 9.5%. As for time point: sample taken at primary tumor resection. Their target antigens are unknown. The sequencing used lung tumor tissue, collected at surgery. The origin of the receptors is a male donor with early-stage non-small cell lung cancer.

V usage is TRBV4-3 and J usage is TRBJ2-7; D possibly uses TRBD1 or TRBD2 (5 bases each). V lost 5 bases and J 0 bases, leaving 20 bases between the germline ends. The CDR3 sequence is 17 residues long. Germline CDR1 and CDR2: LGHNA and YSLEER. The CDR3 spells CASSESTGPQISYEQYF. The DNA for the CDR3 is TGCGCCAGCAGCGAATCAACGGGACCGCAGATCTCCTACGAGCAGTACTTC.

This clonotype has more than one count but fewer than ten. The rearrangement joins TRBV7-9 to TRBJ1-6, with 7 bases matching TRBD1. The germline V gene encodes CDR1 SEHNR and CDR2 FQNEAQ (reference sequence). Germline trimming cut 2 bases from V and 8 bases from J; bases unmatched to any gene: 3. The CDR3 extends over 14 amino acids. CDR3 DNA sequence: TGTGCCAGCAGCTTACAGGGGGTTTATTCACCCCTCCACTTT. As protein: CASSLQGVYSPLHF.

In DNA, the CDR3 is TGTGCCAGCAGCTTAAATAGCGGGTCCTACAATGAGCAGTTCTTC. Its translation is CASSLNSGSYNEQFF. The chain carries TRBV7-2 and TRBJ2-1; 7 nucleotides align to TRBD2. V lost 2 bases, J lost 1 base, and 2 bases stayed unmatched. This CDR3 has 15 residues. Germline CDR1 SGHTA, CDR2 FQGNSA.

By frequency in the sample, this clonotype is large. V and J are TRBV20-1 and TRBJ2-7, with TRBD1 identical over 10 bases. There are 13 residues in the CDR3. Germline CDR1 is DFQATT and CDR2 is SNEGSKA (reference sequence). The ends lost 6 bases at V and 7 bases at J; junction bases unmatched: 9. Written as DNA, the CDR3 is TGCAGTGCCCTTGGGACAGGGGTTGGGGAGCAGTACTTC. It is translated as CSALGTGVGEQYF.

This clonotype is categorized as medium-sized. The V and J genes are TRBV20-1 and TRBJ2-1; no clear D gene. The CDR3 is 13 residues long. The ends were cut back, 0 bases at V and 5 bases at J, with 8 bases in the middle. Germline V CDR1 and CDR2: DFQATT, SNEGSKA (reference sequence). The CDR3 sequence: CSARDLTDNEQFF. CDR3 nucleotide sequence: TGCAGTGCTAGAGATCTGACCGACAATGAGCAGTTCTTC.

The rearrangement uses TRBV20-1 and TRBJ2-2; a weak D match, TRBD1 (6 bases). This CDR3 has 16 residues. V was shortened by 0 bases and J by 5 bases, with 16 bases between the two germline ends. Germline CDR1 and CDR2: DFQATT and SNEGSKA (reference sequence). The CDR3 protein is CSARDYRGGMTGELFF. The CDR3 region has the DNA TGCAGTGCTAGAGATTACCGAGGGGGAATGACCGGGGAGCTGTTTTTT.

The sample holds one count of this clonotype. V usage is TRBV6-5 and J usage is TRBJ1-4; 7 nucleotides agree with TRBD1. Germline V gene data show CDR1 as MNHEY and CDR2 as SVGAGI. V trimming: 6 bases; J trimming: 8 bases; junction bases outside the gene matches: 9. This CDR3 spans 14 amino acids. The CDR3 loop reads CASRPGQRGEKLFF. CDR3 in DNA: TGTGCCAGCAGACCGGGACAGAGGGGAGAAAAACTGTTTTTT.

This sequence joins TRBV7-2 and TRBJ1-6; TRBD1 might be the D (5 bases). The germline CDR1 and CDR2 sequences are SGHTA and FQGNSA. The CDR3 covers 15 residues. V lost 1 base and J 6 bases, leaving 10 bases between the germline ends. CDR3 sequence reads: CASSLGGGVNSPLHF. Written as DNA, the CDR3 is TGTGCCAGCAGCTTAGGCGGAGGGGTTAATTCACCCCTCCACTTT.